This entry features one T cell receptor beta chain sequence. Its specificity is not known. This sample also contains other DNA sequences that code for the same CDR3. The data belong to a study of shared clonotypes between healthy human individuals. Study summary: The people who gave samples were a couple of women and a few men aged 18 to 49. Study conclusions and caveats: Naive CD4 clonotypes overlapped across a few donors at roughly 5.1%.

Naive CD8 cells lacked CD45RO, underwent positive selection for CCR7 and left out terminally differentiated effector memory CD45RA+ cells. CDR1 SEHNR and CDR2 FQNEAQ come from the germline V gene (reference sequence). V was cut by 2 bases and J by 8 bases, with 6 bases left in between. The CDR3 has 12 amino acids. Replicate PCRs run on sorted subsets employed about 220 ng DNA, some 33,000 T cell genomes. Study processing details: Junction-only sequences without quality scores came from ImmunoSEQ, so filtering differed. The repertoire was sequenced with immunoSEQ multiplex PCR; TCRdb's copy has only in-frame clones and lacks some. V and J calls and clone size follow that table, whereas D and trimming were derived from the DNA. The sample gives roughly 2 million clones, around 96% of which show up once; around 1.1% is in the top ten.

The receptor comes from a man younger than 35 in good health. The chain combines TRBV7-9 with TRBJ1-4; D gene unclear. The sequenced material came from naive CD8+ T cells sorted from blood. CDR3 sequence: CASSLTREKLFF. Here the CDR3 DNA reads TGTGCCAGCAGCTTAACCAGGGAAAAACTGTTTTTT.